This T cell receptor beta chain was retrieved from a study of T cells in Graves' hyperthyroidism and ophthalmopathy. In its sample, this clonotype was seen many times. Amplification of TCR beta CDR3 regions was performed using RNA transcripts as template. Using the HTBI primer set, a first-round RT-PCR was run on the TCR CDR3. One entry per CDR3 protein, called by TCRdb with MiXCR from the multiplex PCR reads. The profile shows 700,000 to 850,000 distinct CDR3 sequences, just over 35% of them singletons. The CDR3 runs to 12 residues. V lost 0 bases and J 7 bases, leaving 8 bases between the germline ends. Germline V gives CDR1 SGDLS, CDR2 YYNGEE. Lactation, pregnancy, other autoimmune disease or uncontrolled infection excluded patients.

This receptor was obtained from a woman between 35 and 50 years old with Graves' hyperthyroidism. V is TRBV9 and J is TRBJ2-7; unclear D gene. The sequenced sample consisted of blood. The CDR3 coding sequence is TGTGCCAGCAGCGTAGAGTTTCAGGAGCAGTACTTC. It translates to CASSVEFQEQYF.